Below, 28 T cell receptor beta chains from the same sample are listed, as sequenced in a study of cytomegalovirus exposure and HLA in healthy donors. PCR employed 60 Vbeta and 13 Jbeta primers. Repertoires were generated with immunoSEQ multiplex PCR, while TCRdb's copy carries only in-frame clones and drops some. This sample has roughly 190,000 clones, with 78% found just once. Sequenced: PBMCs. The origin of the receptors is a female donor in good health and CMV-seronegative.

The V and J genes are TRBV6-1 and TRBJ2-4; D perhaps matches TRBD1 (5 bases). Trimming left V 2 bases short and J 2 bases short, with 16 bases between. Germline V gene lookup returns CDR1 MNHNS and CDR2 SASEGT. CDR3 size: 17 residues. The CDR3 nucleotides are TGTGCCAGCAGTGAAAGGGATCCAGGGCCCACCAAAAACATTCAGTACTTC. This sequence encodes CASSERDPGPTKNIQYF.

In its sample, this clone was seen once. V gene TRBV5-1 combines with J gene TRBJ2-3, with TRBD2 identical over 12 bases. The CDR3 is 16 residues long. Germline CDR1 is SGHRS and CDR2 is YFSETQ. Trimming removed 0 bases from V and 4 bases from J; junction bases left unmatched: 3. The CDR3, as DNA: TGCGCCAGCAGCTTGGGGACTAGCGGGAAGGCAGATACGCAGTATTTT. Residues: CASSLGTSGKADTQYF.

This clone was picked up a small number of times. This chain connects TRBV5-6 to TRBJ1-5; D remains ambiguous. With 1 base removed from V and 5 bases from J, the gap between germline ends came to 13 bases. Germline V gene lookup returns CDR1 SGHDT and CDR2 YYEEEE. This CDR3 has 15 amino acids. CDR3 loop: CASSLHDLMDQPQHF. As DNA, the CDR3 is TGTGCCAGCAGCTTGCACGACTTAATGGATCAGCCCCAGCATTTT.

The genes are TRBV27 and TRBJ2-1, with 8 bases matching TRBD1. This CDR3 is 15 amino acids long. The germline gives CDR1 MNHEY, CDR2 SMNVEV (reference sequence). After removal of 2 bases from V and 8 bases from J, the junction contained 8 bases not matched to a gene. The CDR3 is CASSLKTGVVDEQFF. The CDR3 DNA follows: TGTGCCAGCAGTTTAAAGACAGGGGTTGTTGATGAGCAGTTCTTC.

The rearrangement links TRBV5-5 to TRBJ1-5; tentative D call: TRBD1 (5 bases). CDR3 length: 16 amino acids. The V gene lost 0 bases and the J gene lost 1 base, with 11 bases spanning the gap. CDR1 SGHKS and CDR2 YYEKEE come from the germline V gene (reference sequence). CDR3 residues: CASSLVSGLSNQPQHF. The CDR3 nucleotides read TGTGCCAGCAGCTTGGTCTCAGGGCTGAGCAATCAGCCCCAGCATTTT.

This clone was counted a single time. This chain uses TRBV6-6 with TRBJ2-7, with 11 positions matching TRBD1. Trimming cost V 9 bases and J 5 bases; bases outside gene matches: 6. This CDR3 comprises 13 residues. Germline V gene sequence: CDR1 MNHNY, CDR2 SVGAGI (reference sequence). The CDR3 region is CASRGTGGNEQYF. For the CDR3, the DNA is TGTGCCAGTAGGGGGACAGGGGGGAACGAGCAGTACTTC.

This clone was counted once. The chain joins TRBV19 to TRBJ1-5, with D maybe TRBD1 (5 bases). This CDR3 is 16 amino acids long. Germline V gene sequence: CDR1 LNHDA, CDR2 SQIVND (reference sequence). The germline V and J ends were trimmed by 9 bases and 0 bases, with 18 bases remaining between them. CDR3 loop: CASQDNPTYSNQPQHF. In nucleotides, the CDR3 is TGTGCCAGCCAGGACAACCCTACTTATAGCAATCAGCCCCAGCATTTT.

This sequence joins TRBV28 and TRBJ1-1; the D gene is possibly TRBD1 (5 bases). The V gene's germline CDR1 is MDHEN and CDR2 SYDVKM. Deletions cut 5 bases from V and 2 bases from J, with 9 bases between. The CDR3 contains 13 residues. CDR3 DNA sequence: TGTGCCAGCAGTCCGACAGTTAACACTGAAGCTTTCTTT. This encodes CASSPTVNTEAFF.

The chain carries TRBV5-1 and TRBJ2-1, with 7 bases matching TRBD2. The CDR3 contains 14 residues. J lost 10 bases, V lost 4 bases, and 11 bases had no gene match. Germline V gene sequence: CDR1 SGHRS, CDR2 YFSETQ. The CDR3 DNA reads TGCGCCAGCAGCAGCGGGACTGACCCCGAGGAGCAGTTCTTC. It codes for CASSSGTDPEEQFF. Looking up the rest from reference TRBV5-1 and TRBJ2-1 gives the full variable domain: KAGVTQTPRYLIKTRGQQVTLSCSPISGHRSVSWYQQTPGQGLQFLFEYFSETQRNKGNFPGRFSGRQFSNSRSEMNVSTLELGDSALYLCASSSGTDPEEQFFGPGTRLTVL.

The chain employs TRBV7-9 and TRBJ1-1; D not resolved. CDR3 length: 12 residues. CDR1 and CDR2 (germline): SEHNR, FQNEAQ (reference sequence). CDR3 DNA sequence: TGTTCCGCCGGAGGAATGAACACTGAAGCTTTCTTT. Amino acids: CSAGGMNTEAFF.

V is TRBV6-5 and J is TRBJ1-1; D is possibly TRBD1 (5 bases). CDR3 size: 15 residues. Germline CDR1 is MNHEY and CDR2 is SVGAGI. Between the trimmed V and J ends, which lost 4 bases and 5 bases, there was a span of 17 bases. The CDR3 DNA is TGTGCCAGCAGTTCCAACTCGGCAGGGAATACTGAAGCTTTCTTT. It encodes CASSSNSAGNTEAFF.

The chain's CDR3 is CASSQRDSTGELFF. In DNA, the CDR3 is TGTGCCAGCTCACAAAGGGACAGCACCGGGGAGCTGTTTTTT. This rearrangement joins TRBV18 to TRBJ2-2, with 7 bases that match TRBD1. Germline CDR1 is KGHSH and CDR2 is LQKENI. The trim removed 4 bases at V and 4 bases at J, leaving 3 bases unmatched. The CDR3 loop spans 14 amino acids. The full variable domain, in which reference TRBV18 and TRBJ2-2 provide the parts outside the CDR3, is NAGVMQNPRHLVRRRGQEARLRCSPMKGHSHVYWYRQLPEEGLKFMVYLQKENIIDESGMPKERFSAEFPKEGPSILRIQQVVRGDSAAYFCASSQRDSTGELFFGEGSRLTVL.

The rearrangement links TRBV9 to TRBJ2-1; a weak D match, TRBD2 (7 bases). Trimming pared 0 bases from V and 6 bases from J, leaving 16 bases between. Per germline, CDR1 SGDLS and CDR2 YYNGEE. The CDR3 consists of 16 residues. This chain's CDR3 is CASSVEGGGPGNEQFF. The DNA for the CDR3 is TGTGCCAGCAGCGTAGAAGGGGGAGGGCCCGGCAATGAGCAGTTCTTC.

This chain links TRBV2 with TRBJ2-7, with 9 bases identical to TRBD1. The CDR3 totals 14 residues. With 6 bases clipped from V and 4 bases from J, the junction kept 7 bases outside the gene matches. From germline, CDR1 is SNHLY and CDR2 FYNNEI. The CDR3 coding sequence is TGTGCCAGCAGCGGACAGGGGAGTGTGTACGAGCAGTACTTC. It encodes CASSGQGSVYEQYF.

The chain recombines TRBV5-1 with TRBJ2-1, with 11 bases lining up with TRBD2. The CDR3 is 15 amino acids. Germline loops: CDR1 SGHRS, CDR2 YFSETQ. After removal of 4 bases from V and 8 bases from J, the junction contained 8 bases not matched to a gene. The CDR3 bases are TGCGCCAGCAGCGCTCTAGCGGGAGGAGGGGATGAGCAGTTCTTC. It is translated as CASSALAGGGDEQFF.

This clone was seen a handful of times. This rearrangement joins TRBV10-3 to TRBJ2-5, with 7 bases fitting TRBD2. CDR3 length: 13 residues. The J segment lost 4 bases and the V segment lost 7 bases, leaving 6 bases of the junction unmatched. Germline CDR1 ENHRY, CDR2 SYGVKD. CDR3 DNA: TGTGCCATCAATCCGGGGGGTTCAGAGACCCAGTACTTC. Translated, it gives CAINPGGSETQYF.

This sequence joins TRBV4-2 and TRBJ2-1, with TRBD2 as a possible D gene (6 bases). V was trimmed by 2 bases and J by 7 bases, leaving 12 bases between them. The CDR3 has 14 residues. CDR1 is LGHNA and CDR2 is YNFKEQ in the germline V gene. The CDR3 bases are TGTGCCAGCAGCCAAAAAGGGGCGGGAAATGAGCAGTTCTTC. Translating it yields CASSQKGAGNEQFF.

The genes are TRBV4-2 and TRBJ1-2, with 9 bases aligning to TRBD1. The CDR3 runs to 17 residues. V gave up 3 bases and J gave up 0 bases; unmatched junction bases: 8. Germline loops: CDR1 LGHNA, CDR2 YNFKEQ. The CDR3 here is CASSHHGTGLANYGYTF. Written as DNA, the CDR3 is TGTGCCAGCAGCCACCACGGGACAGGGCTTGCTAACTATGGCTACACCTTC.

The chain combines TRBV7-3 with TRBJ2-7; D might be TRBD2 (6 bases). Deletions cut 1 base from V and 3 bases from J, with 13 bases between. Germline V CDR1 and CDR2: SGHTA, FQGTGA. The CDR3 has 15 residues. This chain's CDR3 is CASSLMAGTVYEQYF. The CDR3 coding sequence is TGTGCCAGCAGCTTAATGGCGGGGACCGTCTACGAGCAGTACTTC. Full variable domain (outside the CDR3, taken from reference TRBV7-3 and TRBJ2-7): GAGVSQTPSNKVTEKGKYVELRCDPISGHTALYWYRQSLGQGPEFLIYFQGTGAADDSGLPNDRFFAVRPEGSVSTLKIQRTERGDSAVYLCASSLMAGTVYEQYFGPGTRLTVT.

V usage is TRBV19 and J usage is TRBJ2-2; D might be TRBD2 (5 bases). Germline V lookup: CDR1 LNHDA, CDR2 SQIVND (reference sequence). Trimming pared 7 bases from V and 6 bases from J, leaving 9 bases between. This CDR3 spans 12 amino acids. Written as DNA, the CDR3 is TGTGCCAGTAAGGTGGGAGCCGGGGAGCTGTTTTTT. The encoded protein is CASKVGAGELFF.

The chain employs TRBV6-1 and TRBJ2-1; tentatively, D is TRBD1 (6 bases). Trimming pared 2 bases from V and 3 bases from J, leaving 11 bases between. Germline assignment: CDR1 MNHNS and CDR2 SASEGT. The length of the CDR3 is 15 residues. The CDR3 loop reads CASSEKGESYNEQFF. The CDR3 region has the DNA TGTGCCAGCAGTGAAAAGGGGGAAAGCTACAATGAGCAGTTCTTC.

V and J are TRBV20-1 and TRBJ2-1; D is unresolved. The CDR3 is 10 amino acids. CDR1 is DFQATT and CDR2 is SNEGSKA in the germline V gene (reference sequence). The V end was cut by 6 bases, the J end by 4 bases, with 4 bases between. The CDR3 loop reads CSATYNEQFF. The CDR3 DNA sequence: TGCAGTGCCACATACAATGAGCAGTTCTTC.

This chain connects TRBV6-1 to TRBJ1-1; D possibly corresponds to TRBD1 (6 bases). Trimming pared 7 bases from V and 11 bases from J, leaving 26 bases between. In germline, CDR1 is MNHNS, CDR2 SASEGT. The length of the CDR3 is 15 residues. CDR3 residues: CASIPLTGSEIKAFF. The CDR3 bases are TGTGCCAGCATCCCCCTTACAGGGAGTGAGATTAAGGCTTTCTTT.

The chain is built from TRBV7-6 and TRBJ2-7; TRBD1 aligns across 10 bases. Germline values: CDR1 SGHVS, CDR2 FNYEAQ. The CDR3 has 15 residues. V trimming: 4 bases; J trimming: 3 bases; junction bases outside the gene matches: 6. The CDR3 nucleotides are TGTGCCAGCAGCTCAGGACAGGGGGAACACTACGAGCAGTACTTC. Its protein product is CASSSGQGEHYEQYF. The full variable domain, rest sourced from reference TRBV7-6 and TRBJ2-7, is GAGVSQSPRYKVTKRGQDVALRCDPISGHVSLYWYRQALGQGPEFLTYFNYEAQQDKSGLPNDRFSAERPEGSISTLTIQRTEQRDSAMYRCASSSGQGEHYEQYFGPGTRLTVT.

Comment on this clone: Mismatch with germline at one junction end may stem from a read error. V is TRBV28 and J is TRBJ1-4; D remains unclear. CDR1 and CDR2 (germline): MDHEN, SYDVKM. CDR3 length: 14 amino acids. CDR3: CASSPDRGNDKLFF. The DNA for the CDR3 is TGTGCCAGCAGTCCTGATAGAGGGAATGACAAACTGTTTTTT.

Notes on this clone: One junction end disagrees with the germline gene, perhaps due to a read error. V and J are TRBV7-9 and TRBJ1-5, with D maybe TRBD1 (5 bases). The CDR3 has 16 residues. Germline CDR1 and CDR2: SEHNR and FQNEAQ (reference sequence). CDR3 sequence reads: CSSSQDLGHRNQPQHF. The DNA for the CDR3 is TGTTCCAGCAGCCAAGATCTTGGACACCGCAATCAGCCCCAGCATTTT.

The chain has TRBV28 and TRBJ2-7; D might be TRBD1 (5 bases). Trimming took 6 bases from V and 1 from J, leaving 10 bases between them. This CDR3 is built from 13 residues. The germline gives CDR1 MDHEN, CDR2 SYDVKM. CDR3 sequence: CASRTGQSYEQYF. CDR3 sequence (DNA): TGTGCCAGCAGAACAGGTCAGTCCTACGAGCAGTACTTC.

This chain links TRBV30 with TRBJ1-6; tentatively, D is TRBD1 (6 bases). CDR3 length equals 13 residues. In germline, CDR1 is GTSNPN, CDR2 SVGIG (reference sequence). V lost 7 bases and J lost 4, with 11 bases in between. The CDR3 region is CALTGTYNSPLHF. CDR3 nucleotides: TGTGCCTTAACCGGGACATATAATTCACCCCTCCACTTT.